Described below is a single T cell receptor beta chain sequence and its context. Its target antigen remains unknown. The junction and the germline gene differ at one end; a read error may be behind it. Donors were healthy HIV-negative adults with no recently reported acute infections or vaccinations. Every donor was a Caucasian adult living in Nashville, Tennessee, USA. CD4+ T cells were enriched by magnetic negative selection, after which naive cells were positively selected on CD45RA and the negative fraction was taken as the memory subset. Blood was collected by leukapheresis, and PBMCs were isolated by Ficoll-Histopaque density gradient centrifugation and then cryopreserved in liquid nitrogen vapor phase. Analytical flow cytometry was used to check the purity and quantity of each magnetically sorted T cell population. From each sorted fraction, genomic DNA was isolated and quantified by UV absorbance on a Nanodrop 2000c.

Using the deep immunoSEQ assay, TCR CDR3 regions were amplified from genomic DNA by multiplex PCR. Genomic DNA extracted from each cell subset was distributed evenly over all wells of several immunoSEQ 96-well plates, and each plate served as one replicate. For sorted subsets, each replicate PCR was loaded with 150 to 250 ng genomic DNA, equivalent to 30,000 or so T cell genomes. The purified libraries were quantified using a Qubit 3.0 fluorometer, sized with a Bioanalyzer 2100, and then quantified again using the KAPA Library Quantification kit. A separate single-read 150-cycle Illumina NextSeq 550 flow cell was used to sequence each immunoSEQ 96-well plate. As for the original processing: The immunoSEQ output contained only junctional sequences without quality scores, so filtering could not match that applied to full-length reads. Sequences were annotated with PyIR, a Python wrapper for IgBLAST v1.9, and V/J genes and CDR3 were assigned using IMGT germline references. Reads with weak V/J assignments (E-value above 1e-6), missing CDR3, stop codons, out-of-frame junctions, or ambiguous translated residues were removed. V3J clonotypes were defined as sequences sharing an identical inferred V gene, J gene, and CDR3 amino acid sequence. To compute the percentage overlap between repertoires, the number of shared unique clonotypes was divided by the size of the smaller repertoire. Three approaches were used to assess repertoire richness: RTK rarefaction, the Chao1 estimator, and Recon v2.1 estimates of unobserved clonotypes. For all TCRbeta clonotypes obtained by the gDNA method from four donors, generation probabilities were computed with OLGA. Not all clones reach the TCRdb copy of this immuneACCESS table, which keeps in-frame sequences only. Checked studies attribute under half of the gap to unresolved V genes and leave the rest unexplained. V and J calls and clone size are given by that table; D and trimming were obtained from the DNA. This sample is represented by around 2.1 million clones; 90% to 97% of them were singletons. Roughly 0.13% of the sample lies in the top ten.

This record belongs to a study of shared clonotypes between healthy human individuals (dated by TCRdb to 2019 to 2021). Some background on the complete study: A couple of women and a few men aged 18 to 49 years were included in the cohort. For each donor, three plates each were used for CD4 naive and CD4 memory, two plates were used for CD8 naive, and one plate was used for CD8 memory. To estimate repertoire size and how much clonotype sharing occurs between individuals, the study deeply sequenced the blood TCR repertoires of several healthy adults. To increase sequencing depth and limit assay-specific biases, different laboratories used diverse techniques to prepare libraries and sequence TCR repertoires. Leukapheresis yielded between about 0.85 and 10 billion PBMCs per donor.

From cysteine to phenylalanine, the CDR3 is 15 amino acids long. The entry retains the CDR3 DNA only, 45 bases that are in frame from base 1. According to the germline V gene (reference sequence), CDR1 reads SSHAT and CDR2 reads FNYEAQ. Overall study results and their limits: Rarefaction of sorted-subset datasets indicated incomplete sequencing despite the large sequencing depth. Compared with non-shared clonotypes, the clonotypes found in all four sorted-subset donors had higher generation probabilities. Estimated clonotype richness was generally larger for naive than for memory subsets. Sampling was restricted to blood, and TCR repertoires in tissue are likely to differ from TCR repertoires in blood. Sharing across a few donors was observed for approximately 5% of naive CD4, 3.5% of naive CD8, 2% to 2.5% of memory CD4, and about 0.4% of memory CD8 clonotypes. Pairwise subsampling led to the expectation that sequencing depth would affect the degree of clonotype sharing among donors. The small number of donors limited the genetic and exposure-history diversity represented.

The chain joins TRBV7-7 to TRBJ2-1; TRBD2 is possibly the D segment (6 matching bases). Sequences were obtained from naive CD4+ T cells sorted from blood. The intended sense of this specimen's cell subset or site label: CD45RA+ positively selected. The clonotype was recovered from a young man in good health. The DNA sequence is as follows: TGTGCTAGCAGCCAGGGAGGTCCGGAGGTTGGTGAGCAGTTCTTC. Translated, this is CASSQGGPEVGEQFF.